This TCR beta chain was sequenced for a study of blood T cell repertoires in COVID-19 (TCRdb year 2020). The study in broad terms: Samples from collaborators originated in the United States, Italy and Spain and spanned both the acute and convalescent phases of COVID-19. Deeply sampled blood TCRbeta repertoires from subjects exposed to, actively infected with, or recovered from COVID-19 were included in the dataset. The sample metadata nearly always contained a de-identified subject ID, COVID-19 status, age in years and sex. The prospective study material was composed of cDNA or gDNA derived from T cells, B-cell-depleted T cells, or PBMCs. Samples were obtained from the ongoing ImmuneRACE study (first 160 participants) and from about 1,300 subjects provided by 6 global collaborators. Where available, HLA class I and class II types were obtained from metadata supplied by the sample provider rather than from assay-based typing. The repertoires were released in a freely available public database meant as a resource for research on the immune response to SARS-CoV-2. General conclusions and limits of the study: Clinical and demographic metadata were provided uncurated, with the amount varying by source and participant.

From the germline V gene, CDR1 is SGHRS and CDR2 is YFSETQ. Trimming at the junction amounts to 0 bases on V and 7 bases on J, and the germline ends lie 5 bases apart. Including the terminal cysteine and phenylalanine, the CDR3 comprises 12 residues. The only DNA kept is the CDR3, 36 bases in frame from the first base. Comments on this clone: Its antigen target is currently unknown. Qualities for individual bases were not recorded, and no much larger clone is one base off.

Enrolling through a virtual design, the prospective study's participants ranged in age from roughly 18 to 95 years and lived across 24 United States geographic areas. In the prospective study, cohorts were assigned on the basis of participant-reported clinical history obtained from a screening survey and a study questionnaire. Mobile phlebotomists in the prospective study collected whole blood, serum and a nasopharyngeal or oropharyngeal swab from every participant. Additional blood draws and questionnaires over an approximately 2-month period could optionally be provided by prospective study participants. Before DNA extraction, blood samples from the prospective study were shipped at room temperature or frozen. The immunoSEQ Assay, a bias-controlled multiplex PCR, was used to amplify TCRbeta CDR3 regions from genomic DNA. Regarding the original processing steps: Within the assay, amplification of reference gene primers was used to estimate how many nucleated cells each sample contained. To quantify the absolute abundance of each unique TCRbeta CDR3 rearrangement, sequence reads were collapsed and filtered. For each sample, productive Simpson clonality was calculated by taking the square root of Simpson's diversity index across productive rearrangements. TCRdb stores this immuneACCESS table with in-frame sequences only. Part of the clones is absent; in the studies checked, under half of the shortfall reflects unresolved V genes, and no reason is known for the rest. D and trimming come from the DNA, and the V and J calls and clone size come from that table. The sample contains fewer than 250,000 clones, 80% to 90% of them found a single time. The top ten clonotypes cover approximately 2.8% of the sample.

This receptor was taken from a woman between 25 and 40 years old with acute COVID-19. The rearranged segments are TRBV5-1 and TRBJ2-1; a weak D assignment points to TRBD1 (5 bases agree). Specimen: PBMCs or T cells enriched from blood (not recorded which). The DNA is TGCGCCAGCAGCTTGGGACAGAATGAGCAGTTCTTC. It translates as CASSLGQNEQFF.